Listed here are 20 T cell receptor beta chains from one sample, sequenced in a study of T-cell memory formation after mild COVID-19. TCRdb analysed the 5' RACE reads with MiXCR anew, one entry per CDR3 protein. The sample has 250,000 or so distinct CDR3 sequences, about a sixth seen once; the top ten hold roughly 24%. Sequenced material: PBMCs or a T cell subset sorted from them (not recorded which). These receptors all come from a man younger than 35 who had mild COVID-19 (a few samples of this study predate the infection). Cell type and time point are not known.

The DNA of the CDR3 is TGTGCCACCAGCTATTCCCACGGACAGAAACCTTTCTTT. This gives the protein CATSYSHGQKPFF. This chain joins TRBV15 and TRBJ1-1, with D possibly matching TRBD1 (6 bases). CDR3 length equals 13 residues. Looked up from germline, CDR1 is LNHNV and CDR2 is YYDKDF (reference sequence). Trimming left V 5 bases short and J 12 bases short, with 19 bases between.

The gene calls are TRBV7-3 and TRBJ2-5, with 10 nucleotides matching TRBD2. Germline trimming cut 5 bases from V and 4 bases from J; bases unmatched to any gene: 7. The CDR3 runs 15 residues. Looked up from germline, CDR1 is SGHTA and CDR2 is FQGTGA. The CDR3 region is CASSAGSSGGETQYF. The CDR3 DNA sequence: TGTGCCAGCAGCGCAGGCTCTAGCGGGGGAGAGACCCAGTACTTC.

This clonotype was detected a few times. The chain couples TRBV11-2 to TRBJ2-1; either TRBD1 or TRBD2 may fit D (5 bases each). This CDR3 is 16 amino acids long. CDR1 and CDR2 (germline): SGHAT, FQNNGV. V was shortened by 0 bases and J by 2 bases, with 11 bases between the two germline ends. For the CDR3, the DNA is TGTGCCAGCAGCTTAGATCTTGGGGACCCCTACAATGAGCAGTTCTTC. It specifies CASSLDLGDPYNEQFF.

The chain couples TRBV2 to TRBJ2-1; D perhaps matches TRBD2 (7 bases). Trimming pared 6 bases from V and 8 bases from J, leaving 17 bases between. CDR1 SNHLY and CDR2 FYNNEI come from the germline V gene. There are 14 residues in the CDR3. The CDR3 reads CASRETGGRDEQFF. The CDR3 coding sequence is TGTGCCAGCAGGGAGACGGGGGGCCGGGATGAGCAGTTCTTC.

The chain joins TRBV19 to TRBJ1-2; 7 nucleotides agree with TRBD1. This CDR3 has 14 amino acids. V lost 8 bases and J lost 3; bases outside the gene matches: 9. CDR1 is LNHDA, CDR2 SQIVND, per germline (reference sequence). Written as DNA, the CDR3 is TGTGCCAGTGCCGACCAGGGGGAGGACTATGGCTACACCTTC. Its protein product is CASADQGEDYGYTF.

The chain joins TRBV18 to TRBJ2-3, with D perhaps being TRBD1 or TRBD2 (5 bases each). Germline V gives CDR1 KGHSH, CDR2 LQKENI. The V and J ends lost 7 bases and 2 bases respectively, with 13 bases between them. CDR3 length: 14 amino acids. Here the CDR3 reads CASWGSGSTDTQYF. The CDR3, as DNA: TGTGCCAGCTGGGGGAGCGGATCCACAGATACGCAGTATTTT.

This sequence joins TRBV27 and TRBJ2-7; 7 nucleotides line up with TRBD2. Germline CDR1 is MNHEY and CDR2 is SMNVEV (reference sequence). J gave up 5 bases and V 5 bases, and 15 bases lay outside the gene matches. The CDR3 runs to 16 residues. Here the CDR3 DNA reads TGTGCCAGCAGTCCTCCCCCCGGGGAGGGTTGGCACGAGCAGTACTTC. Translated, it gives CASSPPPGEGWHEQYF.

In this sample, this clonotype turned up a few times. The chain links TRBV6-5 to TRBJ2-2; 7 bases are a match to TRBD1. This CDR3 has 17 residues. CDR1 and CDR2 (germline): MNHEY, SVGAGI. V gave up 5 bases and J gave up 1 base; unmatched junction bases: 10. The CDR3 nucleotides are TGTGCCAGCAGTGCGACCTCAGGGGGATTGAACACCGGGGAGCTGTTTTTT. Protein sequence: CASSATSGGLNTGELFF.

J is TRBJ2-1 and V is TRBV6-5, with TRBD2 matching over 8 bases. After removal of 0 bases from V and 4 bases from J, the junction contained 14 bases not matched to a gene. Germline V gene sequence: CDR1 MNHEY, CDR2 SVGAGI. The CDR3 sequence is 19 residues long. CDR3 region: CASSYSPLYSGITYNEQFF. CDR3 in DNA: TGTGCCAGCAGTTACTCTCCCCTCTATAGCGGGATAACTTACAATGAGCAGTTCTTC.

Only a few counts were recorded for this clonotype. This chain joins TRBV19 and TRBJ2-1, with 8 bases that match TRBD2. Germline V lookup: CDR1 LNHDA, CDR2 SQIVND (reference sequence). V was pared by 5 bases and J by 0 bases, with 3 bases of the junction left unmatched. CDR3 length equals 15 residues. This CDR3 is CASSVGLDSYNEQFF. The CDR3 DNA is TGTGCCAGTAGTGTGGGACTAGACTCCTACAATGAGCAGTTCTTC.

The chain recombines TRBV6-1 with TRBJ1-1, with D unresolved. Germline V CDR1 and CDR2: MNHNS, SASEGT. The CDR3 has 13 amino acids. V was clipped by 2 bases and J by 7 bases, with 11 bases between them. This chain's CDR3 is CASSEFEGFEAFF. The CDR3 DNA reads TGTGCCAGCAGTGAATTTGAAGGGTTTGAAGCTTTCTTT.

This clonotype was counted only a few times. The chain is built from TRBV12-3 or TRBV12-4 and TRBJ2-3; 10 bases line up with TRBD1. This CDR3 is built from 16 residues. The ends lost 1 base at V and 0 bases at J; junction bases unmatched: 1. CDR3 residues: CASSLGTGGSTDTQYF. The CDR3 region has the DNA TGTGCCAGCAGTTTAGGGACAGGGGGGAGCACAGATACGCAGTATTTT.

This clonotype was observed a few times. V usage is TRBV5-1 and J usage is TRBJ1-2, with 7 bases that match TRBD1. Losses at the gene ends were 6 bases for V and 3 bases for J; bases not matched to a gene: 8. The CDR3 totals 14 residues. CDR1 is SGHRS and CDR2 is YFSETQ in the germline V gene. CDR3 sequence reads: CASTELGTDYGYTF. The CDR3 DNA reads as TGCGCCAGCACCGAACTCGGGACAGACTATGGCTACACCTTC.

The chain has TRBV30 and TRBJ2-7, with D hard to call. V shed 3 bases and J shed 5 bases, with 17 bases lying between them. The CDR3 runs 14 residues. Germline V gene data show CDR1 as GTSNPN and CDR2 as SVGIG (reference sequence). The CDR3 is CAWSVGQIWDEQYF. In DNA form, the CDR3 reads TGTGCCTGGAGCGTCGGGCAGATTTGGGACGAGCAGTACTTC.

This clonotype appeared many times. The rearrangement joins TRBV6-2 or TRBV6-3 to TRBJ2-7; D might be TRBD2 (5 bases). This CDR3 is built from 14 residues. CDR1 and CDR2 (germline): MNHEY, SVGEGT. V was shortened by 9 bases and J by 4 bases, with 19 bases between the two germline ends. CDR3 amino acids: CASGGSGPNYEQYV. The DNA of the CDR3 is TGTGCCAGTGGAGGATCCGGGCCAAATTACGAGCAGTACGTC.

This clonotype occurred a few times. This chain uses TRBV27 with TRBJ2-1; D unclear. Deletions cut 3 bases from V and 3 bases from J, with 12 bases between. Germline CDR1 MNHEY, CDR2 SMNVEV (reference sequence). The CDR3 runs to 15 residues. CDR3 DNA: TGTGCCAGCAGTTTGGGGAACACTGGCTACAATGAGCAGTTCTTC. The encoded protein is CASSLGNTGYNEQFF.

There are a few counts of this clonotype. The chain employs TRBV20-1 and TRBJ2-7; D remains ambiguous. Germline loops: CDR1 DFQATT, CDR2 SNEGSKA (reference sequence). This CDR3 has 14 amino acids. The V end lost 0 bases, the J end lost 2 bases, and 11 bases lay between the germline ends. The CDR3 bases are TGCAGTGCTAGAGATGTGCGCCCAACCTACGAGCAGTACTTC. Its translation: CSARDVRPTYEQYF.

The chain has TRBV4-1 and TRBJ2-3; D is unclear. Germline V gene data show CDR1 as MGHRA and CDR2 as YSYEKL. CDR3 length: 12 residues. The V gene lost 4 bases and the J gene lost 6 bases, with 8 bases spanning the gap. This CDR3 is CASSRPLDTQYF. CDR3 DNA sequence: TGCGCCAGCAGCCGTCCTTTGGATACGCAGTATTTT.

This chain joins TRBV4-3 and TRBJ1-2; D gene ambiguous. V gave up 4 bases and J gave up 6 bases, with 12 bases separating them. The CDR3 is 13 residues long. Germline V gene lookup returns CDR1 LGHNA and CDR2 YSLEER. CDR3 DNA: TGCGCCAGCAGCCCCCAGTTGGGGAATGGCTACACCTTC. Its protein product is CASSPQLGNGYTF.

The V call is TRBV18, the J call TRBJ2-1; possibly TRBD1 for D (6 bases). The CDR3 loop spans 14 amino acids. Germline CDR1 and CDR2: KGHSH and LQKENI. Trimming stripped 5 bases from V and 12 bases from J, with 20 bases between. CDR3 residues: CASSAVPTGLGQFF. For the CDR3, the DNA is TGTGCCAGCTCAGCCGTCCCGACAGGCCTAGGGCAGTTCTTC.